The present T cell receptor (beta chain) was sequenced within a study of molecular identifiers for immune sequencing clone quantification. In this sample, this clonotype turned up many times. Its cognate antigen is unknown. Notes on the study in general: Identical TCR molecules sharing a barcode could underestimate highly expanded clone sizes.

Naive CD8 T cells were FACS-sorted by CD8+CD4-CCR7+CD45RA+ markers. V lost 3 bases, J lost 7 bases, and 18 bases lay in between. Looked up from germline, CDR1 is SGHVS and CDR2 is FNYEAQ. The length of the CDR3 is 16 residues. From the PCR reads, TCRdb called clonotypes with MiXCR, one entry per CDR3 protein. Of 50,000 to 65,000 distinct CDR3 sequences in the sample, approximately 26% were seen once. The sequence derives from a human donor in good health. Some libraries in this study had Jurkat cell RNA spiked in. Sample: naive CD8+ T cells from blood, with Jurkat cell RNA spiked in. Described subset: FACS-sorted CD8+CD4-CCR7+CD45RA+ naive T cells. This sequence joins TRBV7-6 and TRBJ1-4; no clear D. CDR3 in amino acids: CASSFTTIIGSEKLFF. The CDR3 DNA follows: TGTGCCAGCAGCTTTACCACCATAATCGGTTCTGAAAAACTGTTTTTT.